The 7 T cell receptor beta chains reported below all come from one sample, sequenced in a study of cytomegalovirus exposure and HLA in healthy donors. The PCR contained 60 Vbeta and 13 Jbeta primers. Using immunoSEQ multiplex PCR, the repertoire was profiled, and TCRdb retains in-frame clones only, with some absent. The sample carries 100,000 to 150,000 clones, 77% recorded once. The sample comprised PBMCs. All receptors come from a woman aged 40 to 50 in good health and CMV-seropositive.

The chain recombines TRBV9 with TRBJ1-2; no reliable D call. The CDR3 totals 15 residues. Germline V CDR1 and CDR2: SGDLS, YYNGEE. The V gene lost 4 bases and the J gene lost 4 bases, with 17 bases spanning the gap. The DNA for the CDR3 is TGTGCCAGCAGCTTCGACCCCGGGGAAGCCTATGGCTACACCTTC. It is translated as CASSFDPGEAYGYTF.

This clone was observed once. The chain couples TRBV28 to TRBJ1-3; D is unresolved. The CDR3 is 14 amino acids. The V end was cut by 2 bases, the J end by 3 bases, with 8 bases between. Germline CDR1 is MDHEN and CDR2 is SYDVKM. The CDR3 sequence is CASSLAGSGNTIYF. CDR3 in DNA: TGTGCCAGCAGTTTAGCAGGCAGTGGAAACACCATATATTTT.

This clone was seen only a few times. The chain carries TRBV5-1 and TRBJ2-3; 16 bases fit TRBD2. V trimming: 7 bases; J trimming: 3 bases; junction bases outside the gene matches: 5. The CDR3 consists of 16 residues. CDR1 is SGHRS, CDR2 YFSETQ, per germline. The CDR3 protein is CASGGLAGGRTDTQYF. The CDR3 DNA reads TGCGCCAGCGGGGGACTAGCGGGAGGGAGGACAGATACGCAGTATTTT.

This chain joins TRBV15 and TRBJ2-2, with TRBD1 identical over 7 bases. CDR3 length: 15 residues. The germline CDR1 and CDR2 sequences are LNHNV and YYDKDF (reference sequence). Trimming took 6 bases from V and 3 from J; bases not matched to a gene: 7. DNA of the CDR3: TGTGCCACCAGTTGGGCACAGGGGCACACCGGGGAGCTGTTTTTT. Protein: CATSWAQGHTGELFF.

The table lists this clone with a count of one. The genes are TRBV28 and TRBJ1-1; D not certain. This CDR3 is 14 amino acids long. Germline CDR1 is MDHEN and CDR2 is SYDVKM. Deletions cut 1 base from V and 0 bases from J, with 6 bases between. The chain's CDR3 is CASSLLQLNTEAFF. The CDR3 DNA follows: TGTGCCAGCAGTTTATTACAGCTGAACACTGAAGCTTTCTTT.

CDR3 sequence: CASSLGTSGINEQFF. In nucleotides, the CDR3 is TGTGCCAGCAGCCTAGGGACTAGCGGGATAAATGAGCAGTTCTTC. This chain connects TRBV28 to TRBJ2-1, with 13 bases fitting TRBD2. V lost 6 bases, J lost 7 bases, and 6 bases stayed unmatched. Germline CDR1 and CDR2: MDHEN and SYDVKM. The CDR3 has 15 residues.

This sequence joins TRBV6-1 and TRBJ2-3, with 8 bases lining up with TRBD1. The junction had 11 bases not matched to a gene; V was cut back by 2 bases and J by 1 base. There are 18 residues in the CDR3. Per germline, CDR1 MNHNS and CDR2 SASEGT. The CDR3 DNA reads TGTGCCAGCAGTGAAAGGGCAGGGGGCCTGGGACGCACAGATACGCAGTATTTT. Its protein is CASSERAGGLGRTDTQYF.